One sample yielded the 10 T cell receptor beta chains listed below, sequenced in a study of blood T cell repertoires in COVID-19. Libraries were prepared by immunoSEQ multiplex PCR; TCRdb keeps only in-frame clonotypes and omits some of them. The sample shows more than 55,000 clones, 76% of them seen only once. Sequenced sample: peripheral blood. All receptors come from a woman in her fifties or sixties with active or convalescent COVID-19.

The rearrangement joins TRBV24-1 to TRBJ1-2; no clear D gene. The CDR3 has 15 residues. V lost 4 bases and J 6 bases, leaving 17 bases between the germline ends. Per the germline V gene, CDR1 is KGHDR and CDR2 is SFDVKD. DNA for the CDR3: TGTGCCACCAGTGACCCCGGACGGGATGCGGATGGCTACACCTTC. This codes for CATSDPGRDADGYTF.

The gene calls are TRBV27 and TRBJ1-1, with a tentative D call TRBD1 (6 bases). Trimming removed 4 bases at V and 8 bases at J, with 11 bases between. The length of the CDR3 is 12 residues. CDR1 and CDR2 from the germline V gene are MNHEY and SMNVEV (reference sequence). This CDR3 reads CASSSSTGEAFF. The CDR3 DNA follows: TGTGCCAGCAGTTCCTCGACAGGAGAAGCTTTCTTT.

The rearrangement joins TRBV2 to TRBJ2-1, with D perhaps TRBD2 (5 bases). The germline V gene has CDR1 SNHLY and CDR2 FYNNEI. CDR3 size: 15 residues. V shed 7 bases and J shed 0 bases, with 13 bases lying between them. The chain's CDR3 is CASTKEVSSYNEQFF. DNA for the CDR3: TGTGCCAGCACCAAGGAGGTGAGCTCCTACAATGAGCAGTTCTTC.

This chain links TRBV7-2 with TRBJ2-5; TRBD2 matches 14 bases. Germline V CDR1 and CDR2: SGHTA, FQGNSA. CDR3 size: 15 residues. V shed 10 bases, J shed 3 bases, and the junction held 7 bases outside the gene matches. The CDR3 reads CATKRGLAGEETQYF. The DNA of the CDR3 is TGTGCCACCAAGAGGGGACTAGCGGGAGAAGAGACCCAGTACTTC.

J is TRBJ1-2 and V is TRBV6-5, with D perhaps matching TRBD1 (6 bases). V was shortened by 6 bases and J by 4 bases, with 15 bases between the two germline ends. The CDR3 length is 14 residues. Germline CDR1 MNHEY, CDR2 SVGAGI. The CDR3 loop reads CASRTGNRRYGYTF. The CDR3 coding sequence is TGTGCCAGCAGAACAGGGAACAGGCGCTATGGCTACACCTTC.

The V gene is TRBV20-1, the J gene TRBJ1-3; tentative D call: TRBD1 (6 bases). The germline V gene encodes CDR1 DFQATT and CDR2 SNEGSKA (reference sequence). The CDR3 sequence is 15 residues long. The ends were cut back, 3 bases at V and 1 base at J, with 13 bases in the middle. CDR3 bases: TGCAGTGCTAGTACAGGGAACCCTTCTGGAAACACCATATATTTT. Encoded protein: CSASTGNPSGNTIYF.

This clone was detected only a few times. The genes are TRBV30 and TRBJ1-3; 7 nucleotides match TRBD1. V was pared by 3 bases and J by 0 bases, with 11 bases of the junction left unmatched. CDR3 size: 17 residues. Germline CDR1 is GTSNPN and CDR2 is SVGIG (reference sequence). CDR3 amino acids: CAWRAYLDRASGNTIYF. CDR3 nucleotides: TGTGCCTGGAGAGCCTATCTCGACAGGGCCTCTGGAAACACCATATATTTT.

The chain has TRBV18 and TRBJ2-7; 10 nucleotides align to TRBD2. The ends lost 3 bases at V and 6 bases at J; junction bases unmatched: 11. Per germline, CDR1 KGHSH and CDR2 LQKENI. CDR3 length equals 16 residues. CDR3 sequence: CASSPPAGGSRREQYF. CDR3 coding DNA: TGTGCCAGCTCACCCCCAGCGGGAGGGTCCAGGCGCGAGCAGTACTTC.

This chain uses TRBV9 with TRBJ1-2; TRBD1 is a possible D gene (5 bases). Trimming stripped 0 bases from V and 3 bases from J, with 12 bases between. CDR3 length: 15 amino acids. Germline V gives CDR1 SGDLS, CDR2 YYNGEE. DNA for the CDR3: TGTGCCAGCAGCGTAGGGGTCAGGGAAGACTATGGCTACACCTTC. It specifies CASSVGVREDYGYTF.

The chain combines TRBV24-1 with TRBJ2-7, with 13 bases lining up with TRBD2. CDR1 and CDR2 (germline): KGHDR, SFDVKD. V gave up 3 bases and J gave up 6 bases; unmatched junction bases: 10. This CDR3 is built from 17 residues. The CDR3 DNA reads as TGTGCCACCAGTGATCGTGGACTAGCGGGAGATCCAGGCGAGCAGTACTTC. It encodes CATSDRGLAGDPGEQYF.